The clone carrying this T cell receptor beta chain was found once. Antigen specificity is unknown. This sample was taken from a study of T cell responses to AZD1222 COVID-19 vaccine. General observations from the study: Donors were mostly white British, more females; clonal diversity possibly underestimated.

With 5 bases clipped from V and 0 bases from J, the junction kept 4 bases outside the gene matches. The CDR3 consists of 15 residues. Germline V gene sequence: CDR1 SGHVS, CDR2 FNYEAQ. Assay used: immunoSEQ multiplex PCR; TCRdb lists only in-frame clones, some missing. Found here are about 150,000 clones, about 92% of them singletons; the top ten hold roughly 3.3%. The receptor's source is an adult who received the AZD1222 COVID-19 vaccine. The sample consisted of peripheral blood, taken 28 days after the second AZD1222 dose. V gene TRBV7-6 combines with J gene TRBJ2-7; 10 positions match TRBD1. This CDR3 reads CASSEGQGFSYEQYF. The CDR3 DNA is TGTGCCAGCAGCGAGGGACAGGGGTTCTCCTACGAGCAGTACTTC.